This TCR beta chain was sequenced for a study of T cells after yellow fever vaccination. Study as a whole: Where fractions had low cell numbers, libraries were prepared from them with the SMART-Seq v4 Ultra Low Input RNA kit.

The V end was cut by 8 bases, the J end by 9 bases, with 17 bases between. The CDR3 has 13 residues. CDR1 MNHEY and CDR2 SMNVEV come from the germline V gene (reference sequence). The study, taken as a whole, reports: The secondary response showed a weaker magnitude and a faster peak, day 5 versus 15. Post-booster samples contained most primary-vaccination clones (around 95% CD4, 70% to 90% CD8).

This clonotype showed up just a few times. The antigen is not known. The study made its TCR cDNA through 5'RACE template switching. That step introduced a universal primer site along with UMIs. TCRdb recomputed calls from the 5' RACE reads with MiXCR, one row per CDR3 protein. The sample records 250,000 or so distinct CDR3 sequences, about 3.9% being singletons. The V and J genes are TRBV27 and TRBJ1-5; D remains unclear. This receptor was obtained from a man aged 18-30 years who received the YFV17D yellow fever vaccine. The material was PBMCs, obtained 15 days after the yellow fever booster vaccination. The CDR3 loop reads CASGSTVGRPQHF. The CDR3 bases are TGTGCCAGCGGGTCAACAGTAGGGCGGCCCCAGCATTTT.